A selection of T cell receptor beta chains follows, all from one sample in a study of CD8 T cells in Susac syndrome. TCRdb fed the immunoSEQ multiplex PCR reads into MiXCR, producing one record per CDR3 protein. The sample lists around 200,000 distinct CDR3 sequences; approximately 96% were seen once. The sequenced material came from CD4+ T cells from PBMCs. These receptors came from a human donor with multiple sclerosis. Both conserved end residues are part of each CDR3. D genes are given only for firm matches.

TRBJ1-1,.,TRBV5-1,CASSLIGAGNTEAFF,TGCGCCAGCAGCTTGATTGGGGCCGGGAACACTGAAGCTTTCTTT
TRBJ2-7,.,TRBV20-1,CSGFGGSSYEQYF,TGCAGTGGGTTTGGGGGGAGCTCCTACGAGCAGTACTTC
TRBJ1-5,.,TRBV6-2/TRBV6-3,CASSLREQPQHF,TGTGCCAGCAGCCTCAGGGAACAGCCCCAGCATTTT
TRBJ1-5,TRBD1,TRBV30,CAWSGDSSNQPQHF,TGTGCCTGGAGTGGGGACAGTAGCAATCAGCCCCAGCATTTT
TRBJ2-3,TRBD1,TRBV9,CASSVGDRDTDTQYF,TGTGCCAGCAGCGTAGGGGACAGAGACACAGATACGCAGTATTTT
TRBJ2-7,.,TRBV29-1,CSVENSYEQYF,TGCAGCGTTGAGAACTCCTACGAGCAGTACTTC
TRBJ2-1,.,TRBV18,CASSPDSYNEQFF,TGTGCCAGCTCACCCGACAGCTACAATGAGCAGTTCTTC
TRBJ2-7,.,TRBV6-1,CASRRDTAEQYF,TGTGCCAGCAGGCGGGACACCGCGGAGCAGTACTTC
TRBJ2-3,TRBD1,TRBV9,CASTTGLTDTQYF,TGTGCCAGCACGACAGGGTTGACAGATACGCAGTATTTT
TRBJ2-5,.,TRBV28,CASSPVARPIQYF,TGTGCCAGCAGCCCGGTGGCGCGTCCTATCCAGTACTTC
TRBJ2-7,.,TRBV20-1,CSARGLRGYYEQYF,TGCAGTGCTAGAGGTCTGAGGGGGTACTACGAGCAGTACTTC
TRBJ2-3,.,TRBV29-1,CSVFDRRTDTQYF,TGCAGCGTTTTTGATCGGCGCACAGATACGCAGTATTTT